Below are 31 T cell receptor beta chains sequenced from a single sample in a study of T-cell memory formation after mild COVID-19. TCRdb passed the 5' RACE reads through MiXCR, listing each CDR3 protein once. The profile covers about 140,000 distinct CDR3 sequences, with 11% to 15% appearing a single time and about 30% taken by the ten largest. The sequencing input was PBMCs or a T cell subset sorted from them (not recorded which). These receptors originate from an adult woman who had mild COVID-19 (a few samples of this study predate the infection). Cell type and time point are not known.

This clonotype came up a few times. This chain uses TRBV4-3 with TRBJ2-1; 7 bases agree with TRBD2. V dropped 1 base and J dropped 7; count of bases not matched to a gene: 13. Germline-derived CDR1 and CDR2 are LGHNA and YSLEER. The CDR3 length is 17 residues. Here the CDR3 reads CASSQGLAEPGLNEQFF. The CDR3 DNA is TGCGCCAGCAGCCAAGGGCTAGCGGAACCAGGGCTAAATGAGCAGTTCTTC.

The chain recombines TRBV19 with TRBJ2-7, with 8 positions matching TRBD2. Germline CDR1 reads LNHDA; CDR2 reads SQIVND (reference sequence). There are 15 residues in the CDR3. V lost 5 bases and J lost 3; bases outside the gene matches: 9. The CDR3 is CASSSRLAMDYEQYF. The CDR3 bases are TGTGCCAGTAGTTCCAGACTAGCGATGGACTACGAGCAGTACTTC.

The chain combines TRBV11-1 with TRBJ2-1, with TRBD2 matching over 12 bases. Germline CDR1 reads SGHAT; CDR2 reads FQDESV (reference sequence). CDR3 length: 17 amino acids. Trimming took 5 bases from V and 5 from J; bases not matched to a gene: 10. CDR3 residues: CASSLDNRLAGDNEQFF. The CDR3 DNA follows: TGTGCCAGCAGCCTTGACAATCGACTAGCGGGAGACAATGAGCAGTTCTTC.

The chain has TRBV12-3 or TRBV12-4 and TRBJ2-1; D unresolved. The CDR3 runs 11 residues. V lost 5 bases and J lost 13, with 12 bases in between. CDR3 nucleotide sequence: TGTGCCAGCAGTGCCCCGGGCTCCCAGTTCTTC. Translated: CASSAPGSQFF.

The chain recombines TRBV5-5 with TRBJ2-2; no reliable D call. V lost 3 bases, J lost 1 base, and 7 bases lay in between. Germline V lookup: CDR1 SGHKS, CDR2 YYEKEE (reference sequence). There are 14 residues in the CDR3. CDR3 nucleotides: TGTGCCAGCAGCTGGGTCGGGAACACCGGGGAGCTGTTTTTT. This gives the protein CASSWVGNTGELFF. Looking up the rest from reference TRBV5-5 and TRBJ2-2 gives the full variable domain: DAGVTQSPTHLIKTRGQQVTLRCSPISGHKSVSWYQQVLGQGPQFIFQYYEKEERGRGNFPDRFSARQFPNYSSELNVNALLLGDSALYLCASSWVGNTGELFFGEGSRLTVL.

Here the CDR3 reads CASSVDTSNYGYTF. CDR3 coding DNA: TGCGCCAGCAGCGTGGACACCTCTAACTATGGCTACACCTTC. This sequence joins TRBV5-1 and TRBJ1-2; D may be TRBD1 (5 bases). The CDR3 has 14 residues. CDR1 and CDR2 from the germline V gene are SGHRS and YFSETQ. The V end was cut by 4 bases, the J end by 0 bases, with 10 bases between.

This clonotype was counted between two and nine times. The CDR3 sequence: CASSPGWGQGLTSNTEAFF. The CDR3 region has the DNA TGTGCCAGCAGCCCGGGGTGGGGGCAGGGTCTAACCTCGAACACTGAAGCTTTCTTT. The rearrangement joins TRBV5-6 to TRBJ1-1; weak D call: TRBD1 (6 bases). The length of the CDR3 is 19 residues. Trimming took 4 bases from V and 1 from J, leaving 26 bases between them. CDR1 is SGHDT and CDR2 is YYEEEE in the germline V gene.

In this sample, this clonotype turned up a few times. V and J are TRBV20-1 and TRBJ1-2; no reliable D call. The CDR3 runs 12 residues. Germline V gene sequence: CDR1 DFQATT, CDR2 SNEGSKA (reference sequence). The V gene lost 3 bases and the J gene lost 4 bases, with 9 bases spanning the gap. CDR3 DNA sequence: TGCAGTGCTAGTCCCAAGTTCTATGGCTACACCTTC. This codes for CSASPKFYGYTF.

This clonotype was observed a handful of times. DNA of the CDR3: TGCGCCAGCAGCTTGACAGAACCTTATGGCTACACCTTC. Translated: CASSLTEPYGYTF. The chain joins TRBV5-1 to TRBJ1-2; D not resolved. Germline V gene lookup returns CDR1 SGHRS and CDR2 YFSETQ. The CDR3 extends over 13 amino acids. Trimming shortened V by 1 base and J by 5 bases, and 9 bases separated the two germline ends.

The table lists this clonotype with a few counts. The chain employs TRBV11-2 and TRBJ1-1; 12 bases align to TRBD1. This CDR3 spans 17 amino acids. J gave up 5 bases and V 6 bases, and 13 bases lay outside the gene matches. The V gene's germline CDR1 is SGHAT and CDR2 FQNNGV. The CDR3 DNA sequence: TGTGCCAGCAGATCGATTCCGGGACAGGGGGCGAATACTGAAGCTTTCTTT. Protein product: CASRSIPGQGANTEAFF. The variable domain in full, completed from reference TRBV11-2 and TRBJ1-1, reads EAGVAQSPRYKIIEKRQSVAFWCNPISGHATLYWYQQILGQGPKLLIQFQNNGVVDDSQLPKDRFSAERLKGVDSTLKIQPAKLEDSAVYLCASRSIPGQGANTEAFFGQGTRLTVV.

This chain links TRBV4-1 with TRBJ1-1, with 9 bases identical to TRBD1. The germline CDR1 and CDR2 sequences are MGHRA and YSYEKL. V was pared by 3 bases and J by 7 bases, with 6 bases of the junction left unmatched. The CDR3 is 14 amino acids. The CDR3 protein is CASSHQQGALEAFF. DNA for the CDR3: TGCGCCAGCAGCCACCAACAGGGGGCCCTTGAAGCTTTCTTT.

The chain employs TRBV9 and TRBJ2-3; D remains unclear. Trimming took 0 bases from V and 0 from J, leaving 8 bases between them. Germline CDR1 SGDLS, CDR2 YYNGEE. The CDR3 is 15 amino acids. The CDR3 spells CASSVGQTSTDTQYF. CDR3 DNA: TGTGCCAGCAGCGTAGGACAAACTAGCACAGATACGCAGTATTTT.

The chain has TRBV12-3 or TRBV12-4 and TRBJ2-7; 8 nucleotides match TRBD1. V gave up 4 bases and J gave up 2 bases; unmatched junction bases: 4. CDR3 size: 14 residues. This CDR3 reads CASSYRGIAYEQYF. The CDR3 DNA is TGTGCCAGCAGTTACAGGGGGATCGCCTACGAGCAGTACTTC.

This clonotype showed up just a few times. J is TRBJ2-2 and V is TRBV12-3 or TRBV12-4; TRBD1 might be the D (8 bases). Trimming cost V 5 bases and J 2 bases, with 18 bases left between them. This CDR3 is 17 amino acids long. CDR3 loop: CASSPGQGLSNTGELFF. The CDR3 nucleotides are TGTGCCAGCAGTCCAGGACAGGGACTAAGTAACACCGGGGAGCTGTTTTTT.

This clonotype occurred a few times. This chain connects TRBV7-9 to TRBJ1-2; 7 nucleotides agree with TRBD1. Germline assignment: CDR1 SEHNR and CDR2 FQNEAQ (reference sequence). The CDR3 covers 16 residues. J gave up 4 bases and V 7 bases, and 15 bases lay outside the gene matches. The CDR3 DNA reads TGTGCCAGCACCGAACCGGTTGACAGGGCCGTCTATGGCTACACCTTC. This translates into CASTEPVDRAVYGYTF.

The V gene is TRBV20-1, the J gene TRBJ2-7; D possibly corresponds to TRBD1 (6 bases). Trimming stripped 6 bases from V and 0 bases from J, with 18 bases between. The CDR3 contains 15 residues. The germline CDR1 and CDR2 sequences are DFQATT and SNEGSKA (reference sequence). CDR3 nucleotides: TGCAGTGCCGTGGGGTGGACAGCCCCCTCCTACGAGCAGTACTTC. Translating gives CSAVGWTAPSYEQYF.

The chain recombines TRBV4-2 with TRBJ1-6; no reliable D call. V lost 4 bases and J 9 bases, leaving 16 bases between the germline ends. Germline V gives CDR1 LGHNA, CDR2 YNFKEQ. This CDR3 has 15 residues. CDR3 bases: TGTGCCAGCAGCCCCCAAGTCGGCGAGGCTTCACCCCTCCACTTT. As protein: CASSPQVGEASPLHF.

The chain recombines TRBV7-3 with TRBJ2-2; 7 nucleotides match TRBD1. V was clipped by 4 bases and J by 1 base; unmatched bases: 6. The germline V gene encodes CDR1 SGHTA and CDR2 FQGTGA. The CDR3 sequence is 16 residues long. CDR3 nucleotide sequence: TGTGCCAGCAGCTCCTCGGACAGGTTGAACACCGGGGAGCTGTTTTTT. Its translation is CASSSSDRLNTGELFF.

J is TRBJ2-5 and V is TRBV9; 8 bases agree with TRBD2. Trimming removed 0 bases from V and 5 bases from J; junction bases left unmatched: 3. CDR3 length: 14 residues. Per the germline V gene, CDR1 is SGDLS and CDR2 is YYNGEE. The CDR3 is CASSVAGGSETQYF. CDR3 coding DNA: TGTGCCAGCAGCGTAGCGGGAGGGAGTGAGACCCAGTACTTC.

This clonotype was observed a few times. The chain has TRBV11-2 and TRBJ2-7; 12 positions match TRBD2. The germline CDR1 and CDR2 sequences are SGHAT and FQNNGV. J gave up 5 bases and V 3 bases, and 8 bases lay outside the gene matches. The CDR3 runs 16 residues. The CDR3 nucleotides read TGTGCCAGCAGCTTTGGTCTAGCGGGAGGGGGCGACGAGCAGTACTTC. As protein: CASSFGLAGGGDEQYF. Looking up the rest from reference TRBV11-2 and TRBJ2-7 gives the full variable domain: EAGVAQSPRYKIIEKRQSVAFWCNPISGHATLYWYQQILGQGPKLLIQFQNNGVVDDSQLPKDRFSAERLKGVDSTLKIQPAKLEDSAVYLCASSFGLAGGGDEQYFGPGTRLTVT.

The V call is TRBV5-1, the J call TRBJ2-5; D call uncertain. V was trimmed by 2 bases and J by 2 bases, leaving 7 bases between them. The CDR3 has 13 residues. The germline gives CDR1 SGHRS, CDR2 YFSETQ. The CDR3 protein is CASSFLGQETQYF. The CDR3 DNA reads TGCGCCAGCAGCTTTTTGGGACAAGAGACCCAGTACTTC.

This chain uses TRBV10-3 with TRBJ2-7; weak D call: TRBD2 (6 bases). The CDR3 is 17 amino acids. V lost 0 bases and J 9 bases, leaving 24 bases between the germline ends. Germline V gene sequence: CDR1 ENHRY, CDR2 SYGVKD. This chain's CDR3 is CAISESSKGSRLSGQYF. In DNA form, the CDR3 reads TGTGCCATCAGTGAGTCTTCTAAAGGCTCTAGGCTTAGCGGGCAGTACTTC.

This clonotype was seen only a few times. This chain joins TRBV7-9 and TRBJ2-1; D ambiguous. The germline V gene encodes CDR1 SEHNR and CDR2 FQNEAQ (reference sequence). The V and J ends lost 5 bases and 9 bases respectively, with 11 bases between them. This CDR3 is built from 12 residues. As DNA, the CDR3 is TGTGCCAGCAGCGATTTGGGTACTGAGCAGTTCTTC. Protein sequence: CASSDLGTEQFF.

This sequence joins TRBV9 and TRBJ2-3, with D uncertain. The germline CDR1 and CDR2 sequences are SGDLS and YYNGEE. V lost 0 bases, J lost 4 bases, and 6 bases lay in between. The CDR3 loop spans 13 amino acids. The CDR3 region has the DNA TGTGCCAGCAGCGTAGTTCTGGCAGATACGCAGTATTTT. Amino acid sequence: CASSVVLADTQYF.

This clonotype appeared once. The chain couples TRBV5-1 to TRBJ2-3; 7 nucleotides align to TRBD1. Germline V gene lookup returns CDR1 SGHRS and CDR2 YFSETQ. V lost 4 bases, J lost 2 bases, and 10 bases stayed unmatched. The CDR3 is made up of 16 amino acids. The CDR3 is CASSPRGQEPTDTQYF. CDR3 DNA sequence: TGCGCCAGCAGCCCCCGCGGACAGGAGCCCACAGATACGCAGTATTTT.

This clonotype was detected only a few times. This chain uses TRBV20-1 with TRBJ2-5; no clear D gene. V lost 0 bases and J 1 base, leaving 9 bases between the germline ends. The CDR3 loop spans 14 amino acids. Germline loops: CDR1 DFQATT, CDR2 SNEGSKA (reference sequence). CDR3 in DNA: TGCAGTGCTAGAGATCAGTTTTTCCAAGAGACCCAGTACTTC. As protein: CSARDQFFQETQYF.

In its sample, this clonotype was seen many times. The chain joins TRBV12-3 or TRBV12-4 to TRBJ2-3; D is ambiguous. This CDR3 is 15 amino acids long. V was cut by 1 base and J by 9 bases, with 17 bases left in between. The CDR3 nucleotides read TGTGCCAGCAGTTTAGTGTTGGCCCCCGTTGAGACGCAGTATTTT. This translates into CASSLVLAPVETQYF.

The chain links TRBV4-1 to TRBJ1-2; 9 nucleotides agree with TRBD1. Germline loops: CDR1 MGHRA, CDR2 YSYEKL. Trimming removed 2 bases from V and 4 bases from J; junction bases left unmatched: 5. The CDR3 consists of 15 residues. The CDR3 here is CASSQPGQGIYGYTF. The DNA of the CDR3 is TGCGCCAGCAGCCAACCCGGACAGGGGATCTATGGCTACACCTTC.

This clonotype was seen a handful of times. The V gene is TRBV10-3, the J gene TRBJ2-2, with unresolved D. The V and J ends lost 2 bases and 0 bases respectively, with 10 bases between them. The CDR3 contains 16 residues. CDR1 is ENHRY and CDR2 is SYGVKD in the germline V gene. CDR3 region: CAISETWGTNTGELFF. CDR3 coding DNA: TGTGCCATCAGTGAGACATGGGGAACGAACACCGGGGAGCTGTTTTTT.

The V gene is TRBV2, the J gene TRBJ2-1; weak D call: TRBD2 (6 bases). The germline V and J ends were trimmed by 1 base and 8 bases, with 15 bases remaining between them. CDR1 is SNHLY, CDR2 FYNNEI, per germline. The CDR3 totals 15 residues. The CDR3 here is CASSEVRRGEDEQFF. The CDR3 DNA follows: TGTGCCAGCAGTGAAGTGAGGAGAGGGGAGGATGAGCAGTTCTTC.

The CDR3 sequence: CASSLGQGVYNEQYF. In nucleotides, the CDR3 is TGTGCCAGCAGTTTAGGACAGGGGGTTTACAACGAGCAGTACTTC. This chain uses TRBV27 with TRBJ2-7; 10 bases are shared with TRBD1. This CDR3 is 15 amino acids long. CDR1 and CDR2 from the germline V gene are MNHEY and SMNVEV (reference sequence). V lost 2 bases, J lost 5 bases, and 6 bases stayed unmatched.